The 14 T cell receptor beta chains listed next were all sequenced from one sample in a study of control samples from healthy donors and cancer patients. Only in-frame clones appear in the TCRdb table, and some are missing; sequencing was by immunoSEQ multiplex PCR. Of 50,000 or so clones listed, 95% are singletons. The sequenced sample consisted of blood. All receptors derive from a man aged 25-45 years in good health.

The CDR3 nucleotides read TGTGCCAGCAGTCCCGGTCGCTATGGCTACACCTTC. Translation gives CASSPGRYGYTF. This chain links TRBV28 with TRBJ1-2, with D unclear. The CDR3 sequence is 12 residues long. Deletions cut 5 bases from V and 4 bases from J, with 8 bases between. Germline V gives CDR1 MDHEN, CDR2 SYDVKM.

The chain recombines TRBV11-3 with TRBJ2-1; D unclear. V was shortened by 4 bases and J by 8 bases, with 18 bases between the two germline ends. Germline lookup yields CDR1 SGHNT and CDR2 YENEEA. The CDR3 is 15 residues long. The chain's CDR3 is CASSSPGPHSDEQFF. The CDR3 DNA reads as TGTGCCAGCAGCTCTCCGGGCCCCCATTCGGATGAGCAGTTCTTC. The complete variable domain, with remaining parts taken from reference TRBV11-3 and TRBJ2-1, reads EAGVVQSPRYKIIEKKQPVAFWCNPISGHNTLYWYLQNLGQGPELLIRYENEEAVDDSQLPKDRFSAERLKGVDSTLKIQPAELGDSAVYLCASSSPGPHSDEQFFGPGTRLTVL.

The CDR3 here is CAISEWRDRVHEQYF. DNA of the CDR3: TGTGCCATCAGTGAGTGGCGGGACAGGGTGCACGAGCAGTACTTC. This sequence joins TRBV10-3 and TRBJ2-7, with 9 bases matching TRBD1. Per the germline V gene, CDR1 is ENHRY and CDR2 is SYGVKD. This CDR3 region has 15 residues. Trimming took 1 base from V and 5 from J; bases not matched to a gene: 6.

The chain uses TRBV29-1 and TRBJ2-3; TRBD2 matches 11 bases. This CDR3 has 20 amino acids. CDR1 and CDR2 (germline): SQVTM, ANQGSEA. The V and J ends lost 6 bases and 1 base, in that order; junction bases with no gene match: 21. The CDR3 bases are TGCAGCGTCCCCCATCTCGGGGGTAGCGGGAGGGGAGCTGGCACAGATACGCAGTATTTT. Translating gives CSVPHLGGSGRGAGTDTQYF.

This chain connects TRBV30 to TRBJ2-5; D is ambiguous. In germline, CDR1 is GTSNPN, CDR2 SVGIG (reference sequence). V was pared by 3 bases and J by 14 bases, with 16 bases between. The CDR3 totals 11 residues. CDR3 sequence (DNA): TGTGCCTGGAGGGGTTTGGCGGAGCATTACTTC. This sequence encodes CAWRGLAEHYF.

The chain recombines TRBV29-1 with TRBJ2-1; TRBD2 aligns across 9 bases. With V trimmed by 3 bases and J by 4 bases, 4 bases remained unmatched. The CDR3 runs to 14 residues. Germline-derived CDR1 and CDR2 are SQVTM and ANQGSEA. CDR3 sequence: CSVDPSGTYNEQFF. The CDR3 DNA sequence: TGCAGCGTTGATCCTAGCGGGACTTACAATGAGCAGTTCTTC.

The V and J genes are TRBV13 and TRBJ2-1; no reliable D call. V was shortened by 2 bases and J by 3 bases, with 8 bases between the two germline ends. Germline values: CDR1 PRHDT, CDR2 FYEKMQ (reference sequence). The CDR3 length is 14 residues. The CDR3 protein is CASSLLTVYNEQFF. CDR3 bases: TGTGCCAGCAGCTTATTAACTGTCTACAATGAGCAGTTCTTC.

The chain employs TRBV9 and TRBJ2-2, with 12 bases that match TRBD2. This CDR3 is built from 16 residues. The V gene's germline CDR1 is SGDLS and CDR2 YYNGEE. After removal of 0 bases from V and 5 bases from J, the junction contained 2 bases not matched to a gene. CDR3 loop: CASSVGLAGVTGELFF. As DNA, the CDR3 is TGTGCCAGCAGCGTAGGACTAGCGGGAGTGACCGGGGAGCTGTTTTTT.

V usage is TRBV7-2 and J usage is TRBJ1-1; 8 bases align to TRBD1. Germline trimming cut 6 bases from V and 0 bases from J; bases unmatched to any gene: 3. This CDR3 comprises 14 residues. Germline V gene data show CDR1 as SGHTA and CDR2 as FQGNSA. This chain's CDR3 is CASRDRAMNTEAFF. CDR3 nucleotide sequence: TGTGCCAGCAGGGACAGGGCAATGAACACTGAAGCTTTCTTT.

Here the CDR3 reads CATSRDGAGVSTDTQYF. DNA for the CDR3: TGTGCCACCAGCAGAGATGGTGCGGGAGTGAGCACAGATACGCAGTATTTT. J is TRBJ2-3 and V is TRBV15; 7 nucleotides agree with TRBD2. The CDR3 has 17 amino acids. The junction had 6 bases not matched to a gene; V was cut back by 0 bases and J by 0 bases. From germline, CDR1 is LNHNV and CDR2 YYDKDF (reference sequence).

The V call is TRBV28, the J call TRBJ2-3, with 9 positions matching TRBD1. The CDR3 extends over 15 amino acids. Germline lookup yields CDR1 MDHEN and CDR2 SYDVKM. The trim removed 0 bases at V and 5 bases at J, leaving 3 bases unmatched. In nucleotides, the CDR3 is TGTGCCAGCAGTTTATGGGGACAGGGCGGAGATACGCAGTATTTT. Its protein is CASSLWGQGGDTQYF.

The chain links TRBV5-1 to TRBJ2-2; 10 bases agree with TRBD2. The trim removed 4 bases at V and 3 bases at J, leaving 6 bases unmatched. The CDR3 covers 16 residues. Per the germline V gene, CDR1 is SGHRS and CDR2 is YFSETQ. CDR3: CASSLRTSGDTGELFF. In DNA form, the CDR3 reads TGCGCCAGCAGCCTTAGGACTAGCGGAGACACCGGGGAGCTGTTTTTT. Combining the CDR3 with reference TRBV5-1 and TRBJ2-2 gives the whole variable domain KAGVTQTPRYLIKTRGQQVTLSCSPISGHRSVSWYQQTPGQGLQFLFEYFSETQRNKGNFPGRFSGRQFSNSRSEMNVSTLELGDSALYLCASSLRTSGDTGELFFGEGSRLTVL.

This clone was counted only a few times. This sequence joins TRBV15 and TRBJ1-3; no reliable D call. CDR1 and CDR2 from the germline V gene are LNHNV and YYDKDF (reference sequence). V lost 3 bases to trimming and J lost 0 bases, with 15 bases between them. CDR3 length: 17 amino acids. This chain's CDR3 is CATSRVSGLSSGNTIYF. The CDR3 nucleotides read TGTGCCACCAGCAGGGTATCCGGGCTCTCCTCTGGAAACACCATATATTTT.

This clone came up once. The chain has TRBV9 and TRBJ2-5; D not certain. CDR3 length equals 13 residues. Trimming cost V 0 bases and J 5 bases, with 8 bases left between them. The germline V gene has CDR1 SGDLS and CDR2 YYNGEE. As DNA, the CDR3 is TGTGCCAGCAGCGTAGGGGGATTGGAGACCCAGTACTTC. It specifies CASSVGGLETQYF. The full variable domain, in which reference TRBV9 and TRBJ2-5 provide the parts outside the CDR3, is DSGVTQTPKHLITATGQRVTLRCSPRSGDLSVYWYQQSLDQGLQFLIQYYNGEERAKGNILERFSAQQFPDLHSELNLSSLELGDSALYFCASSVGGLETQYFGPGTRLLVL.